This TCR beta chain was documented in a study of blood T cell repertoires in COVID-19. For the study at large: Spain, Italy and the United States supplied samples that represented acute and convalescent COVID-19. T cells, B-cell-depleted T cells, or PBMCs supplied cDNA or gDNA.

The CDR3 sequence is 12 residues long. V was cut by 3 bases and J by 10 bases, with 13 bases left in between. The germline V gene has CDR1 LGHDT and CDR2 YNNKEL (reference sequence). In the authors' workflow: Reference gene primer amplification in the assay estimated nucleated cell counts. Libraries were prepared by immunoSEQ multiplex PCR; TCRdb keeps only in-frame clonotypes and omits some of them. V and J calls and clone size are as listed in that table; D and trimming were resolved from the DNA. The sample shows around 150,000 clones, over 70% of them seen only once. This rearrangement joins TRBV3-1 (or the pseudogene TRBV3-2) to TRBJ2-7; D is perhaps TRBD2 (5 bases). The sequence was collected from a man over 45 who had recovered from COVID-19. Input material: PBMCs or T cells enriched from blood (not recorded which). CDR3 bases: TGTGCCAGCAGCCAGGAATCCGGGATACAGTACTTC. Protein sequence: CASSQESGIQYF.